These T cell receptor beta chains were read from a single sample in a study of blood T cell repertoires in COVID-19. Using immunoSEQ multiplex PCR, the repertoire was profiled, and TCRdb retains in-frame clones only, with some absent. The sample has tens of thousands of clones; about four fifths are singletons. Material for sequencing was peripheral blood. The receptors were sampled from a human donor in a cohort sampled during active COVID-19. The CDR3 runs from the conserved cysteine through the conserved F or W. Fields, in order: D gene, clone size, J gene, V gene, CDR3 DNA, CDR3 protein. D genes are given only for firm matches. Expanded clones get a size class; other rows say once, few or many, or leave the size out.

TRBD2	.	TRBJ2-1	TRBV5-1	TGCGCCAGCAGCTTGGTTACTAGCGGGGGGGTCAATGAGCAGTTCTTC	CASSLVTSGGVNEQFF
TRBD2	.	TRBJ2-1	TRBV6-2/TRBV6-3	TGTGCCAGCAGTGACCCTAGCGGGGGCCGCTACAATGAGCAGTTCTTC	CASSDPSGGRYNEQFF
.	.	TRBJ1-1	TRBV5-5	TGTGCCAGCAGCACTTACAGGGCAAACACTGAAGCTTTCTTT	CASSTYRANTEAFF
.	.	TRBJ2-5	TRBV4-2	TGTGCCAGCAGCCAAGGAGGCCGTGCCCAGTACTTC	CASSQGGRAQYF
.	.	TRBJ2-2	TRBV7-3	TGTGCCAGCAGGCGGGACTCCAACACCGGGGAGCTGTTTTTT	CASRRDSNTGELFF
.	.	TRBJ2-3	TRBV7-2	TGTGCCAGCCGTTGGGGGCCGGGGGGAACAGATACGCAGTATTTT	CASRWGPGGTDTQYF
.	few	TRBJ1-1	TRBV12-3/TRBV12-4	TGTGCCAGCAGTTTTGGGCGGAACACTGAAGCTTTCTTT	CASSFGRNTEAFF
TRBD2	few	TRBJ2-7	TRBV30	TGTGCCTGGAAGGGGAGGGTCGGAGAGCAGTACTTC	CAWKGRVGEQYF
TRBD2	.	TRBJ2-3	TRBV19	TGTGCCAGTAGTGGGACTAGCGGGGGGCCTTACACAGATACGCAGTATTTT	CASSGTSGGPYTDTQYF
TRBD2	.	TRBJ2-1	TRBV30	TGTGCCTGGAGTGGCAAAGGACTAGCCGCCCCGGGGAATGAGCAGTTCTTC	CAWSGKGLAAPGNEQFF
TRBD1	many	TRBJ2-7	TRBV7-2	TGTGCCAGCAGCTTAAGCGGACAGGCCTACGAGCAGTACTTC	CASSLSGQAYEQYF
.	.	TRBJ2-3	TRBV7-3	TGTGCCAGCAGACTCGTAGCGGAGTGGAGGGAGGATACGCAGTATTTT	CASRLVAEWREDTQYF
.	.	TRBJ2-7	TRBV3-1/TRBV3-2	TGTGCCAGCAGCCAAGGAGGGGGGGCCCCCTACGAGCAGTACTTC	CASSQGGGAPYEQYF
.	.	TRBJ1-4	TRBV6-5	TGTGCCAGCAGTTACGCAGGAACGTATGAAAAACTGTTTTTT	CASSYAGTYEKLFF
.	.	TRBJ2-2	TRBV6-2/TRBV6-3	TGTGCCAGCAGTCGCACCGGGGAGCTGTTTTTT	CASSRTGELFF
TRBD1	.	TRBJ2-2	TRBV4-1	TGCGCCAGCAGCCAAGTTGCAAGGGGGCGCGGCACCGGGGAGCTGTTTTTT	CASSQVARGRGTGELFF
TRBD1	.	TRBJ2-2	TRBV5-1	TGCGCCAGCAGCCCGGGACAGGGATACACCGGGGAGCTGTTTTTT	CASSPGQGYTGELFF
TRBD2	few	TRBJ2-2	TRBV28	TGTGCCAGCAGATCAGCGGGGGTGGATTCCGGGGAGCTGTTTTTT	CASRSAGVDSGELFF
.	.	TRBJ2-5	TRBV7-2	TGTGCCAGCGGCCGTTACGGGTCCCAAGAGACCCAGTACTTC	CASGRYGSQETQYF
.	.	TRBJ1-4	TRBV9	TGTGCCAGCAGCCCATACTCAACTAATGAAAAACTGTTTTTT	CASSPYSTNEKLFF
TRBD1	.	TRBJ2-5	TRBV11-1	TGTGCCAGCAGCTTAGCAATGACCGGGACAGTACAAGAGACCCAGTACTTC	CASSLAMTGTVQETQYF
TRBD1	.	TRBJ1-4	TRBV6-5	TGTGCCAGCACCCCAAGGGGACAGATTAATGAAAAACTGTTTTTT	CASTPRGQINEKLFF
.	.	TRBJ1-5	TRBV5-1	TGCGCCAGCAGCCCCTTCCCAGGGGAGGGTCAGCCCCAGCATTTT	CASSPFPGEGQPQHF
.	few	TRBJ1-2	TRBV5-6	TGTGCCAGCAGCCGCCAGGCGGGTATCAACTATGGCTACACCTTC	CASSRQAGINYGYTF
TRBD1	few	TRBJ1-2	TRBV7-2	TGTGCCAGCAGCTTATCCGCGACAGGGGTCGGCTACACCTTC	CASSLSATGVGYTF
.	.	TRBJ1-2	TRBV3-1/TRBV3-2	TGTGCCAGCAGCCAGGGGCAGGGACTGTATGGCTACACCTTC	CASSQGQGLYGYTF
TRBD2	.	TRBJ2-7	TRBV11-2	TGTGCCAGCAGCCCTAGCGGGCGATACTACGAGCAGTACTTC	CASSPSGRYYEQYF
.	once	TRBJ1-4	TRBV30	TGTGCCTGGAGTGTACAGGGCTCCCAGGGGCTGTTTTTT	CAWSVQGSQGLFF
.	many	TRBJ1-3	TRBV6-5	TGTGCCAGCAGTTACTTCGCCGGGGGTCCTGGAAACACCATATATTTT	CASSYFAGGPGNTIYF
.	few	TRBJ1-4	TRBV5-4	TGTGCCAGCAGCTTTAGGAAAGGACCCGGCGGGGGAGAAAAACTGTTTTTT	CASSFRKGPGGGEKLFF
.	.	TRBJ1-5	TRBV2	TGTGCCAGCAGTGATTGGGGGGATCAGCCCCAGCATTTT	CASSDWGDQPQHF
.	once	TRBJ2-2	TRBV10-3	TGTGCCATCAGTGTGGCGGGGGCCGACACCGGGGAGCTGTTTTTT	CAISVAGADTGELFF
TRBD1	.	TRBJ1-4	TRBV2	TGTGCCAGCAGGACAGGGGACAACCAGTATGAAAAACTGTTTTTT	CASRTGDNQYEKLFF
TRBD2	.	TRBJ2-7	TRBV4-2	TGTGCCAGCAGCCAAGAGTCCAGCGGGGGCTTCTCCTACGAGCAGTACTTC	CASSQESSGGFSYEQYF